A single sample gave rise to the 10 T cell receptor beta chains below, sequenced in a study of CD8 T cells in ankylosing spondylitis. TCRdb re-analysed the 5' RACE reads in MiXCR, keeping a single row per CDR3 protein. The table records about 540,000 distinct CDR3 sequences, roughly an eighth of them present only once. These receptors lack a known antigen. Study outcomes and limitations: Eight or nine highly homologous variants formed a TCR beta motif that appeared characteristic of ankylosing spondylitis blood.

The sample consisted of blood, either unsorted or a sorted T cell fraction (not recorded which). Receptors originate from a male donor with ankylosing spondylitis.

This clonotype was recorded a few times. DNA for the CDR3: TGTGCCAGCAGCCAAGAACGTTTCAGCATTCAGTACTTC. The encoded protein is CASSQERFSIQYF. The chain is built from TRBV3-1 and TRBJ2-4; D gene uncertain. Trimming stripped 0 bases from V and 9 bases from J, with 9 bases between. The CDR3 covers 13 residues. Germline V CDR1 and CDR2: LGHDT, YNNKEL (reference sequence).

The chain joins TRBV7-9 to TRBJ2-7; the match to TRBD2 covers 8 bases. The germline gives CDR1 SEHNR, CDR2 FQNEAQ (reference sequence). This CDR3 is 17 amino acids long. V trimming: 4 bases; J trimming: 4 bases; junction bases outside the gene matches: 15. This CDR3 reads CASSSSSGRMGSYEQYF. The CDR3 DNA sequence: TGTGCCAGCAGCTCTTCTAGCGGGCGAATGGGCTCGTACGAGCAGTACTTC. Filled out from reference TRBV7-9 and TRBJ2-7, the complete variable domain reads DTGVSQNPRHKITKRGQNVTFRCDPISEHNRLYWYRQTLGQGPEFLTYFQNEAQLEKSRLLSDRFSAERPKGSFSTLEIQRTEQGDSAMYLCASSSSSGRMGSYEQYFGPGTRLTVT.

This clonotype was found many times. This chain connects TRBV7-2 to TRBJ2-1; D unresolved. The CDR3 is 13 amino acids. Deletions cut 5 bases from V and 6 bases from J, with 11 bases between. Germline CDR1 and CDR2: SGHTA and FQGNSA. CDR3 DNA: TGTGCCAGCAGCACACGAGCTGGCAATGAGCAGTTCTTC. As protein: CASSTRAGNEQFF.

This chain connects TRBV5-1 to TRBJ1-3; D is unclear. CDR3 size: 15 residues. V was cut by 0 bases and J by 2 bases, with 9 bases left in between. CDR1 SGHRS and CDR2 YFSETQ come from the germline V gene. CDR3 DNA: TGCGCCAGCAGCTTGGAAGAGTCGCCTGGAAACACCATATATTTT. It is translated as CASSLEESPGNTIYF.

This chain connects TRBV20-1 to TRBJ1-1; D not certain. CDR1 is DFQATT and CDR2 is SNEGSKA in the germline V gene (reference sequence). V lost 5 bases, J lost 1 base, and 11 bases lay in between. The CDR3 sequence is 13 residues long. CDR3 bases: TGCAGTGCTTTCCGGACGGGGAACACTGAAGCTTTCTTT. The encoded protein is CSAFRTGNTEAFF.

In its sample, this clonotype was seen many times. This rearrangement joins TRBV27 to TRBJ1-5; D is ambiguous. V was cut by 1 base and J by 7 bases, with 5 bases left in between. Germline values: CDR1 MNHEY, CDR2 SMNVEV (reference sequence). This CDR3 is built from 12 residues. This CDR3 reads CASSLWGQPQHF. The DNA for the CDR3 is TGTGCCAGCAGTTTATGGGGACAGCCCCAGCATTTT.

The chain employs TRBV15 and TRBJ2-7; tentatively, D is TRBD1 (6 bases). CDR1 and CDR2 from the germline V gene are LNHNV and YYDKDF (reference sequence). This CDR3 has 15 residues. The V gene lost 3 bases and the J gene lost 2 bases, with 14 bases spanning the gap. CDR3 residues: CATSRDSPRTYEQYF. CDR3 sequence (DNA): TGTGCCACCAGCAGGGACAGTCCTCGAACCTACGAGCAGTACTTC.

This clonotype was counted a few times. The chain joins TRBV15 to TRBJ2-5; 8 bases are shared with TRBD1. The CDR3 loop spans 16 amino acids. In germline, CDR1 is LNHNV, CDR2 YYDKDF (reference sequence). Trimming removed 0 bases from V and 6 bases from J; junction bases left unmatched: 9. This chain's CDR3 is CATSRDQGTGPKTQYF. The CDR3 DNA reads as TGTGCCACCAGCAGAGATCAAGGGACAGGACCTAAGACCCAGTACTTC.

There are a few counts of this clonotype. Here the CDR3 reads CSAKLARGADTQYF. The CDR3 nucleotides read TGCAGTGCTAAACTAGCCCGAGGCGCAGATACGCAGTATTTT. The chain employs TRBV20-1 and TRBJ2-3; the D gene is possibly TRBD2 (6 bases). The V gene's germline CDR1 is DFQATT and CDR2 SNEGSKA (reference sequence). The length of the CDR3 is 14 residues. V lost 4 bases and J lost 4, with 15 bases in between.

This clonotype has only one observation. CDR3 in amino acids: CAWSSLNTGELFF. Here the CDR3 DNA reads TGTGCCTGGAGTTCATTGAACACCGGGGAGCTGTTTTTT. The V gene is TRBV30, the J gene TRBJ2-2; D gene ambiguous. V shed 2 bases and J shed 1 base, with 5 bases lying between them. The germline V gene has CDR1 GTSNPN and CDR2 SVGIG (reference sequence). The CDR3 has 13 amino acids.